These T cell receptor beta chains were read from a single sample in a study of PD-1 blockade in classical Hodgkin lymphoma. Some clones are missing from TCRdb's copy, which holds only in-frame ones; the method was immunoSEQ multiplex PCR. The data show about 36,000 clones, approximately 70% seen once. The specimen comprised peripheral blood mononuclear cells (PBMCs), sampled before the second cycle of nivolumab. The origin of the receptors is a human donor with classical Hodgkin lymphoma. Both conserved end residues are part of each CDR3. A D gene is named only where the DNA matches it firmly. The listing skips clone size in some rows; elsewhere it reads once, few, many or a size class.

D: .
V: TRBV7-8
J: TRBJ1-2
size: .
DNA: TGTGCCAGCAGCCCCCGGGTCCAAGTCGGGAACTATGGCTACACCTTC
CDR3: CASSPRVQVGNYGYTF

D: .
V: TRBV21-1
J: TRBJ1-2
size: .
DNA: TGTGCCAGCAGCAAAGGGCGAAGGGACAGGGGGGACTATGGCTACACCTTC
CDR3: CASSKGRRDRGDYGYTF

D: TRBD1
V: TRBV27
J: TRBJ1-2
size: .
DNA: TGTGCCAGCAGCCAACAGGGGGCAGGGGGCTACACCTTC
CDR3: CASSQQGAGGYTF

D: .
V: TRBV5-1
J: TRBJ2-5
size: .
DNA: TGCGCCAGCAGCTTGGCGGGAATGTACCAAGAGACCCAGTACTTC
CDR3: CASSLAGMYQETQYF

D: .
V: TRBV10-3
J: TRBJ1-6
size: .
DNA: TGTGCCATCAGAGGGACCGAGTGGTCACCCCTCCACTTT
CDR3: CAIRGTEWSPLHF

D: .
V: TRBV19
J: TRBJ1-2
size: .
DNA: TGTGCCAGTAGCACTCCTCAGGGGCTCTATGGCTACACCTTC
CDR3: CASSTPQGLYGYTF

D: TRBD1
V: TRBV16
J: TRBJ1-2
size: .
DNA: TGTGCCAGCAGCCCCGGGACAGGGCATGGCTACACCTTC
CDR3: CASSPGTGHGYTF

D: TRBD1
V: TRBV7-8
J: TRBJ2-7
size: .
DNA: TGTGCCAGCAGCTTAAGACCCGGGACAGGGGAAGAGCAGTACTTC
CDR3: CASSLRPGTGEEQYF

D: TRBD2
V: TRBV28
J: TRBJ2-1
size: .
DNA: TGTGCCAGCATGGGGGCGGGAGGGCCGAGGAACAATGAGCAGTTCTTC
CDR3: CASMGAGGPRNNEQFF

D: TRBD2
V: TRBV18
J: TRBJ2-2
size: .
DNA: TGTGCCAGCTCACCTAAGGGACTAGCGAACACCGGGGAGCTGTTTTTT
CDR3: CASSPKGLANTGELFF

D: TRBD1
V: TRBV5-6
J: TRBJ1-2
size: .
DNA: TGTGCCAGCAGCCTCGGGACAGCTTATGGCTACACCTTC
CDR3: CASSLGTAYGYTF

D: .
V: TRBV7-9
J: TRBJ2-6
size: few
DNA: TGTGCCAGCCCTATTGTCGGCTCTGGGGCCAACGTCCTGACTTTC
CDR3: CASPIVGSGANVLTF

D: TRBD2
V: TRBV9
J: TRBJ2-2
size: .
DNA: TGTGCCAGCAGCGTAGTTAGCGGGGGAGTCACCGGGGAGCTGTTTTTT
CDR3: CASSVVSGGVTGELFF

D: TRBD1
V: TRBV2
J: TRBJ2-2
size: .
DNA: TGTGCCAGCAGCGGACAGGGGTTGACCGGGGAGCTGTTTTTT
CDR3: CASSGQGLTGELFF